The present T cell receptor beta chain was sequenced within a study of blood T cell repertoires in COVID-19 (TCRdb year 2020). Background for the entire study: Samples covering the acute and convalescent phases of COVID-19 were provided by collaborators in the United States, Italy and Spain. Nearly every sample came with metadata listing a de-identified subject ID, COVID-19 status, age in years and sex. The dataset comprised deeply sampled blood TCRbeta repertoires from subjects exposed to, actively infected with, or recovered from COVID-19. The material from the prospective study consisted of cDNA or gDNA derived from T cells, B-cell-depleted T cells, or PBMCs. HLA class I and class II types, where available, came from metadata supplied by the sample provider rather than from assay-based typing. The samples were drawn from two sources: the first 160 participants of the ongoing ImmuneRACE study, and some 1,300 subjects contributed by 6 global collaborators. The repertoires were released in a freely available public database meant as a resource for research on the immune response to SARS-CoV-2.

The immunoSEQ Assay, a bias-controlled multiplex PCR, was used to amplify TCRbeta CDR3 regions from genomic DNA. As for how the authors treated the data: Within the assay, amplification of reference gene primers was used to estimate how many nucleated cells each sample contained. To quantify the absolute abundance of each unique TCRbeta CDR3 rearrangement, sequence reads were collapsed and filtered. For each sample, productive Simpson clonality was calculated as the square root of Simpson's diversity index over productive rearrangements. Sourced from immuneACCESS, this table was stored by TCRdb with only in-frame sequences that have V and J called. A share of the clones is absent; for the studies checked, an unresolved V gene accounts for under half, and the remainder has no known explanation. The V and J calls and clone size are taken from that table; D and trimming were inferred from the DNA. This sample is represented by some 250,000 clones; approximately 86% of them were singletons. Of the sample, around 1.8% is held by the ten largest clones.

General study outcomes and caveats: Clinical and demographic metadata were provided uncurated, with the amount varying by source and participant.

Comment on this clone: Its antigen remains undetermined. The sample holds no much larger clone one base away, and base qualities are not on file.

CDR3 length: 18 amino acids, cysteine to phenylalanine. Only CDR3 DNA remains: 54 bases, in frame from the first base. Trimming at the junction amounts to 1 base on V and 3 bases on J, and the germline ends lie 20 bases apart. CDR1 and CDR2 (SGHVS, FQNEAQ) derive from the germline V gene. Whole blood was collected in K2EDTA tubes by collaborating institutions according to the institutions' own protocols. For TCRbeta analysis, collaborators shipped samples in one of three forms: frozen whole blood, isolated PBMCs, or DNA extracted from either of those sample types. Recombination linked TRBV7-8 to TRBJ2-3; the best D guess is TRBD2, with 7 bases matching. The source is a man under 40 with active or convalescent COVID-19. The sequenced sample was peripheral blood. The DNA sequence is TGTGCCAGCAGCTTAGTGGGGGGGGGCCCTGGTGCAACAGATACGCAGTATTTT. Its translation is CASSLVGGGPGATDTQYF.